This entry lists 32 T cell receptor beta chains sequenced from one sample in a study of blood T cell repertoires in COVID-19 (dated by TCRdb to the early 2020s). Receptor amplification or capture employed the immunoSEQ multiplex PCR assay. TCRdb re-hosts the immuneACCESS table, in-frame sequences only. Its copies lack some clones; in the studies checked, an unresolved V gene accounts for under half of them, and the cause for the rest is not known. The sample table holds some 150,000 clones, of which about 77% were seen once. The ten largest clones add up to about 15% of the sample. The sequencing input was peripheral blood. These receptors all come from a woman of 80 years or more with acute or convalescent COVID-19.

CDR3 amino acids: CASSGLTDTQYF. CDR3 nucleotides: TGTGCCTCCAGTGGGCTTACTGATACGCAGTATTTT. V gene TRBV11-1 combines with J gene TRBJ2-3; no clear D gene. The CDR3 runs 12 residues. With 11 bases removed from V and 6 bases from J, the gap between germline ends came to 15 bases. CDR1 and CDR2 (germline): SGHAT, FQDESV (reference sequence).

The chain carries TRBV30 and TRBJ1-4; 7 nucleotides line up with TRBD1. Germline CDR1 reads GTSNPN; CDR2 reads SVGIG (reference sequence). The CDR3 totals 15 residues. Unmatched junction bases numbered 11, after V lost 2 bases and J lost 8 bases. The CDR3 nucleotides read TGTGCCTGGAGTACCACAGGGGAAGCGGTAGAAAAACTGTTTTTT. Protein product: CAWSTTGEAVEKLFF.

This chain uses TRBV6-5 with TRBJ2-2, with a possible D match to TRBD1 (6 bases). Germline V gene lookup returns CDR1 MNHEY and CDR2 SVGAGI. The CDR3 spans 15 residues. The germline V and J ends were trimmed by 6 bases and 2 bases, with 13 bases remaining between them. In DNA form, the CDR3 reads TGTGCCAGCAGGGCCGGGACAAGAAACACCGGGGAGCTGTTTTTT. Translation gives CASRAGTRNTGELFF.

The chain recombines TRBV5-4 with TRBJ2-2; 9 bases map to TRBD2. Germline V gene data show CDR1 as SGHNT and CDR2 as YYREEE (reference sequence). Trimming cost V 0 bases and J 5 bases; bases outside gene matches: 8. This CDR3 spans 17 amino acids. Here the CDR3 reads CASSLVALAGETGELFF. In nucleotides, the CDR3 is TGTGCCAGCAGCTTGGTGGCGTTAGCGGGGGAAACCGGGGAGCTGTTTTTT.

The V call is TRBV4-2, the J call TRBJ2-5; TRBD2 aligns across 8 bases. The CDR3 loop spans 18 amino acids. Germline V gene lookup returns CDR1 LGHNA and CDR2 YNFKEQ. Trimming cost V 0 bases and J 1 base; bases outside gene matches: 10. In nucleotides, the CDR3 is TGTGCCAGCAGCCAAGATGGGGGTCTAGCGGGCACCCAAGAGACCCAGTACTTC. Translation: CASSQDGGLAGTQETQYF.

The gene calls are TRBV5-1 and TRBJ1-5, with TRBD1 identical over 10 bases. Trimming at V came to 0 bases and at J to 7 bases, leaving 4 bases not matched to a gene. The CDR3 totals 15 residues. Germline loops: CDR1 SGHRS, CDR2 YFSETQ. The CDR3 sequence is CASSLGTGGRQPQHF. The CDR3 DNA follows: TGCGCCAGCAGCTTGGGGACAGGGGGGCGACAGCCCCAGCATTTT.

The chain has TRBV7-8 and TRBJ2-7; D gene unclear. Germline V gene data show CDR1 as SGHVS and CDR2 as FQNEAQ. This CDR3 spans 14 amino acids. V lost 2 bases, J lost 0 bases, and 8 bases lay in between. CDR3 bases: TGTGCCAGCAGCTTAATGGCAGTCTCCTACGAGCAGTACTTC. Translation: CASSLMAVSYEQYF.

This clone was detected a few times. V usage is TRBV7-3 and J usage is TRBJ2-7; no clear D gene. Between the trimmed V and J ends, which lost 1 base and 3 bases, there was a span of 7 bases. The CDR3 totals 13 residues. Germline V lookup: CDR1 SGHTA, CDR2 FQGTGA. The CDR3 reads CASSLSKNYEQYF. Here the CDR3 DNA reads TGTGCCAGCAGCTTAAGTAAAAACTACGAGCAGTACTTC.

The V call is TRBV5-1, the J call TRBJ2-1; TRBD2 matches at 14 bases. CDR3 length: 16 residues. Looked up from germline, CDR1 is SGHRS and CDR2 is YFSETQ. J gave up 7 bases and V 3 bases, and 6 bases lay outside the gene matches. The CDR3 DNA reads as TGCGCCAGCAGCTCTGGACTAGCGGGAGGAAATAATGAGCAGTTCTTC. Protein sequence: CASSSGLAGGNNEQFF.

This clone was detected once. The rearrangement links TRBV28 to TRBJ2-1; TRBD2 aligns across 7 bases. This CDR3 contains 13 residues. Losses at the gene ends were 10 bases for V and 4 bases for J; bases not matched to a gene: 7. Germline CDR1 is MDHEN and CDR2 is SYDVKM. DNA for the CDR3: TGTGCCATGGGCGGGAGTGGTTACAATGAGCAGTTCTTC. Translated, it gives CAMGGSGYNEQFF.

CDR3 coding DNA: TGTGCCAGCAGGAACGACAGGGCATATGGCTACACCTTC. Its translation is CASRNDRAYGYTF. The chain couples TRBV5-6 to TRBJ1-2; 7 bases match TRBD1. V gave up 5 bases and J gave up 5 bases; unmatched junction bases: 6. Germline loops: CDR1 SGHDT, CDR2 YYEEEE. The CDR3 covers 13 residues.

V is TRBV5-1 and J is TRBJ1-1, with TRBD1 matching over 10 bases. Germline CDR1 and CDR2: SGHRS and YFSETQ. This CDR3 is 16 amino acids long. V was clipped by 4 bases and J by 0 bases; unmatched bases: 6. CDR3 residues: CASSGGQGMLNTEAFF. Written as DNA, the CDR3 is TGCGCCAGCAGCGGGGGACAGGGGATGTTGAACACTGAAGCTTTCTTT.

The count of this clone is one. The chain uses TRBV27 and TRBJ2-2, with 10 nucleotides matching TRBD1. The junction had 10 bases not matched to a gene; V was cut back by 4 bases and J by 5 bases. Germline CDR1 is MNHEY and CDR2 is SMNVEV (reference sequence). The CDR3 runs to 17 residues. The CDR3 reads CASSSPWTGGETGELFF. CDR3 coding DNA: TGTGCCAGCAGTTCCCCGTGGACAGGGGGTGAGACCGGGGAGCTGTTTTTT.

The chain combines TRBV4-1 with TRBJ1-5; D may be TRBD1 (5 bases). Trimming took 2 bases from V and 9 from J, leaving 20 bases between them. The CDR3 consists of 16 residues. Germline V CDR1 and CDR2: MGHRA, YSYEKL. CDR3 region: CASSQTRGTMIWPQHF. CDR3 nucleotide sequence: TGCGCCAGCAGCCAAACTCGAGGGACTATGATCTGGCCCCAGCATTTT.

This clone was recorded a few times. The V and J genes are TRBV28 and TRBJ1-5; weak D call: TRBD1 (6 bases). The CDR3 spans 16 residues. V was trimmed by 6 bases and J by 4 bases, leaving 19 bases between them. The germline V gene has CDR1 MDHEN and CDR2 SYDVKM. CDR3 residues: CASRVAGGGGNQPQHF. The CDR3 bases are TGTGCCAGCAGGGTAGCGGGCGGGGGCGGTAATCAGCCCCAGCATTTT.

V is TRBV28 and J is TRBJ1-5; tentative D call: TRBD1 (5 bases). Looked up from germline, CDR1 is MDHEN and CDR2 is SYDVKM. V gave up 6 bases and J gave up 6 bases, with 15 bases separating them. The CDR3 spans 14 residues. Written as DNA, the CDR3 is TGTGCCAGCAGAGAAACAGGTCTTCCTCAGCCCCAGCATTTT. As protein: CASRETGLPQPQHF.

This clone was observed a single time. The genes are TRBV19 and TRBJ2-7; D is perhaps TRBD2 (7 bases). Per germline, CDR1 LNHDA and CDR2 SQIVND (reference sequence). This CDR3 is 16 amino acids long. V lost 5 bases and J 2 bases, leaving 19 bases between the germline ends. CDR3: CASSPRGAGVAYEQYF. The CDR3, as DNA: TGTGCCAGTAGTCCCCGGGGGGCAGGGGTGGCCTACGAGCAGTACTTC.

The sample holds one count of this clone. The CDR3 region is CASSRRQDANTGELFF. For the CDR3, the DNA is TGTGCCAGCAGCCGAAGACAGGACGCGAACACCGGGGAGCTGTTTTTT. V usage is TRBV7-9 and J usage is TRBJ2-2; perhaps TRBD1 as D (6 bases). V lost 5 bases, J lost 0 bases, and 13 bases lay in between. Germline V gives CDR1 SEHNR, CDR2 FQNEAQ (reference sequence). The CDR3 covers 16 residues. The whole variable domain, remainder taken from reference TRBV7-9 and TRBJ2-2, is DTGVSQNPRHKITKRGQNVTFRCDPISEHNRLYWYRQTLGQGPEFLTYFQNEAQLEKSRLLSDRFSAERPKGSFSTLEIQRTEQGDSAMYLCASSRRQDANTGELFFGEGSRLTVL.

The V and J genes are TRBV6-1 and TRBJ1-2; tentatively, D is TRBD1 (5 bases). This CDR3 is 12 amino acids long. Germline CDR1 is MNHNS and CDR2 is SASEGT. Trimming removed 6 bases at V and 5 bases at J, with 10 bases between. CDR3 sequence reads: CASRQQEYGYTF. The CDR3 DNA reads as TGTGCCAGCAGACAACAGGAATATGGCTACACCTTC.

The chain combines TRBV5-4 with TRBJ1-2; D perhaps matches TRBD1 (5 bases). CDR1 is SGHNT and CDR2 is YYREEE in the germline V gene (reference sequence). V was shortened by 5 bases and J by 4 bases, with 15 bases between the two germline ends. The CDR3 extends over 14 amino acids. CDR3 region: CASRNGGTAYGYTF. CDR3 in DNA: TGTGCCAGCAGAAACGGGGGGACCGCCTATGGCTACACCTTC.

In this sample, this clone turned up once. This chain joins TRBV4-2 and TRBJ1-3, with 8 bases aligning to TRBD1. The CDR3 sequence is 14 residues long. J gave up 2 bases and V 4 bases, and 1 base lay outside the gene matches. In germline, CDR1 is LGHNA, CDR2 YNFKEQ. This CDR3 reads CASSPDRAGNTIYF. The CDR3 region has the DNA TGTGCCAGCAGCCCGGACAGGGCTGGAAACACCATATATTTT.

This chain connects TRBV6-1 to TRBJ1-2; 8 nucleotides align to TRBD1. The trim removed 2 bases at V and 0 bases at J, leaving 5 bases unmatched. Germline V gene data show CDR1 as MNHNS and CDR2 as SASEGT. The CDR3 has 16 amino acids. CDR3 sequence (DNA): TGTGCCAGCAGTGAAAGGACAGGGCCATCTAACTATGGCTACACCTTC. This gives the protein CASSERTGPSNYGYTF.

The gene calls are TRBV6-5 and TRBJ2-1; D is possibly TRBD2 (6 bases). CDR1 is MNHEY, CDR2 SVGAGI, per germline. The CDR3 is 13 residues long. V shed 7 bases and J shed 8 bases, with 15 bases lying between them. In nucleotides, the CDR3 is TGTGCCAGCACCCGGGAGATCGTCTATGAGCAGTTCTTC. This codes for CASTREIVYEQFF.

The rearrangement joins TRBV5-1 to TRBJ2-1; the D gene is possibly TRBD2 (6 bases). The CDR3 consists of 15 residues. The germline V and J ends were trimmed by 5 bases and 2 bases, with 14 bases remaining between them. CDR1 and CDR2 from the germline V gene are SGHRS and YFSETQ. CDR3 DNA: TGCGCCAGCAGTCTGGTAGCGGTCGCCTACAATGAGCAGTTCTTC. This sequence encodes CASSLVAVAYNEQFF. The full variable domain, its missing parts supplied by reference TRBV5-1 and TRBJ2-1, is KAGVTQTPRYLIKTRGQQVTLSCSPISGHRSVSWYQQTPGQGLQFLFEYFSETQRNKGNFPGRFSGRQFSNSRSEMNVSTLELGDSALYLCASSLVAVAYNEQFFGPGTRLTVL.

V usage is TRBV7-9 and J usage is TRBJ2-2; 7 bases are a match to TRBD2. Germline values: CDR1 SEHNR, CDR2 FQNEAQ (reference sequence). With V trimmed by 5 bases and J by 7 bases, 10 bases remained unmatched. The CDR3 covers 15 residues. This CDR3 reads CASSPLGTTGGELFF. The CDR3 nucleotides are TGTGCCAGCAGCCCCCTAGGGACTACAGGCGGGGAGCTGTTTTTT. The full variable domain, in which reference TRBV7-9 and TRBJ2-2 provide the parts outside the CDR3, is DTGVSQNPRHKITKRGQNVTFRCDPISEHNRLYWYRQTLGQGPEFLTYFQNEAQLEKSRLLSDRFSAERPKGSFSTLEIQRTEQGDSAMYLCASSPLGTTGGELFFGEGSRLTVL.

CDR3 sequence reads: CASSLQRSGLLGSPLHF. For the CDR3, the DNA is TGTGCCAGCAGTTTACAAAGATCAGGCCTACTGGGTTCACCCCTCCACTTT. The chain combines TRBV27 with TRBJ1-6; D remains ambiguous. The V end was cut by 2 bases, the J end by 9 bases, with 20 bases between. The CDR3 length is 17 residues. Germline loops: CDR1 MNHEY, CDR2 SMNVEV (reference sequence).

V is TRBV2 and J is TRBJ1-1; 11 nucleotides align to TRBD1. The CDR3 runs 13 residues. Trimming at V came to 6 bases and at J to 4 bases, leaving 1 base not matched to a gene. Per germline, CDR1 SNHLY and CDR2 FYNNEI. CDR3 loop: CASRGTGGTEAFF. The CDR3 DNA reads as TGTGCCAGCAGGGGGACAGGGGGCACTGAAGCTTTCTTT.

This chain links TRBV7-2 with TRBJ2-5; 9 nucleotides agree with TRBD1. This CDR3 spans 14 amino acids. The germline gives CDR1 SGHTA, CDR2 FQGNSA. V trimming: 4 bases; J trimming: 4 bases; junction bases outside the gene matches: 4. CDR3 coding DNA: TGTGCCAGCAGCTCCCCGGGACAGGGAGAGACCCAGTACTTC. It is translated as CASSSPGQGETQYF. Filled out from reference TRBV7-2 and TRBJ2-5, the complete variable domain reads GAGVSQSPSNKVTEKGKDVELRCDPISGHTALYWYRQSLGQGLEFLIYFQGNSAPDKSGLPSDRFSAERTGGSVSTLTIQRTQQEDSAVYLCASSSPGQGETQYFGPGTRLLVL.

Only a few counts were recorded for this clone. The gene calls are TRBV28 and TRBJ1-2; D gene uncertain. The CDR3 consists of 13 residues. V was clipped by 5 bases and J by 5 bases, with 12 bases between them. Germline CDR1 is MDHEN and CDR2 is SYDVKM. The CDR3 DNA is TGTGCCAGCAGTCCGCCCCAGATTTATGGCTACACCTTC. Translating gives CASSPPQIYGYTF.

This chain connects TRBV5-1 to TRBJ2-7, with TRBD2 identical over 13 bases. This CDR3 contains 15 residues. Germline values: CDR1 SGHRS, CDR2 YFSETQ. Trimming removed 4 bases from V and 7 bases from J; junction bases left unmatched: 8. The CDR3 spells CASSLRLAGGREQYF. The CDR3 DNA sequence: TGCGCCAGCAGCCTCCGACTAGCGGGGGGCCGGGAGCAGTACTTC.

The rearrangement joins TRBV2 to TRBJ2-2, with 9 nucleotides matching TRBD1. In germline, CDR1 is SNHLY, CDR2 FYNNEI. V was clipped by 8 bases and J by 1 base; unmatched bases: 5. CDR3 length equals 15 residues. The CDR3 nucleotides are TGTGCCAGCCTTTTGGGACAGGGGAACACCGGGGAGCTGTTTTTT. Its translation is CASLLGQGNTGELFF.

The chain recombines TRBV19 with TRBJ1-1; D ambiguous. CDR3 size: 13 residues. CDR1 and CDR2 from the germline V gene are LNHDA and SQIVND (reference sequence). V gave up 5 bases and J gave up 0 bases, with 7 bases separating them. The CDR3 spells CASSQAMNTEAFF. The DNA of the CDR3 is TGTGCCAGTAGTCAGGCGATGAACACTGAAGCTTTCTTT.